This T cell receptor beta chain was documented in a study of cytomegalovirus exposure and HLA in healthy donors. Germline CDR1 reads MGHRA; CDR2 reads YSYEKL. The V segment lost 4 bases and the J segment 12 bases; nucleotides outside the gene matches: 8. The CDR3 contains 13 residues. In the PCR, 60 Vbeta and 13 Jbeta primers were used. The method was immunoSEQ multiplex PCR; TCRdb's version includes in-frame clones alone and lacks a portion of them. The sample carries roughly 160,000 clones, around 85% recorded once. The chain has TRBV4-1 and TRBJ2-1, with 8 bases matching TRBD2. The sequencing input was PBMCs. This TCR derives from a boy aged 2 to 9 in good health and CMV-seronegative. CDR3 nucleotide sequence: TGCGCCAGCAGCCTTACGGGACTAGAAAGGCAGTTCTTC. It encodes CASSLTGLERQFF.